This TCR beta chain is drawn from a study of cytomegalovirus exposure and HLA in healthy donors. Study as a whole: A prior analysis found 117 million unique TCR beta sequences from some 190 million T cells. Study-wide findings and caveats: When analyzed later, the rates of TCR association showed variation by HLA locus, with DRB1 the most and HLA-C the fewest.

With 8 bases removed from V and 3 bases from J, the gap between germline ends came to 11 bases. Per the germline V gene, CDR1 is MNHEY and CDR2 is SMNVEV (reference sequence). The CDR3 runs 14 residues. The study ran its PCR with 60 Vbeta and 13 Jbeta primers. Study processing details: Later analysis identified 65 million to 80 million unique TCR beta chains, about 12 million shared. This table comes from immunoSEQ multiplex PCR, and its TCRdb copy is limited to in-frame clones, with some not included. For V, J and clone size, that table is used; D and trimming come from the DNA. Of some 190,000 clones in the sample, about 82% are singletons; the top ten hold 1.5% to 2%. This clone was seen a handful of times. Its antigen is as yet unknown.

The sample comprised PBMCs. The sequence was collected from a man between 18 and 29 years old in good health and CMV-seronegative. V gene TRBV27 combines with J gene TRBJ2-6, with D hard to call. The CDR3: CASATFYGANVLTF. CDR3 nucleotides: TGTGCCAGCGCAACCTTCTATGGGGCCAACGTCCTGACTTTC. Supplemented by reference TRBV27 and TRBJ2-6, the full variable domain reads EAQVTQNPRYLITVTGKKLTVTCSQNMNHEYMSWYRQDPGLGLRQIYYSMNVEVTDKGDVPEGYKVSRKEKRNFPLILESPSPNQTSLYFCASATFYGANVLTFGAGSRLTVL.